The clone carrying this T cell receptor (beta chain) was seen only a few times. Trimming took off 2 bases at V and 0 bases at J, with 9 bases between the two ends. Germline V gives CDR1 LGHDT, CDR2 YNNKEL (reference sequence). The CDR3 runs to 15 residues. The entry originates in a study of blood T cells in healthy people across ages. Combining a sample-barcoded 5' primer with a J-beta primer mix, a second PCR ran for about 7 to 12 cycles. Via MiXCR, TCRdb re-called the 5' RACE reads, giving one row per CDR3 protein. The table includes roughly 720,000 distinct CDR3 sequences, about 53% detected once. Every sample yielded at least 6.5 million isolated PBMCs.

The sequenced sample consisted of blood. The chain combines TRBV3-1 with TRBJ2-3, with D possibly being TRBD2 (5 bases). The source is an elderly man in good health. The chain's CDR3 is CASSQLGSSTDTQYF. In DNA form, the CDR3 reads TGTGCCAGCAGCCAATTAGGGAGCAGCACAGATACGCAGTATTTT.